These 27 T cell receptor beta chains came from one sample sequenced in a study of OX40 agonist ivuxolimab in advanced cancers. Generated by immunoSEQ multiplex PCR, the TCRdb table keeps only in-frame clones and is missing some. The sample has under 6,000 clones, 65% to 75% seen once; the top ten hold roughly 66%. The starting material was CD4+ or CD8+ T cells sorted from blood, obtained in a trial of the OX40 agonist ivuxolimab. These receptors were obtained from an adult with an advanced solid tumor such as melanoma, head and neck, liver or kidney cancer.

This clone was seen only a few times. The V call is TRBV5-1, the J call TRBJ1-3; 7 bases align to TRBD1. The V and J ends lost 2 bases and 2 bases, in that order; junction bases with no gene match: 1. The CDR3 length is 14 residues. The V gene's germline CDR1 is SGHRS and CDR2 YFSETQ. DNA of the CDR3: TGCGCCAGCAGCTTACAGGGGACTGGAAACACCATATATTTT. Its translation is CASSLQGTGNTIYF.

This chain uses TRBV6-6 with TRBJ2-3; the D gene is possibly TRBD2 (6 bases). The CDR3 runs 15 residues. The germline CDR1 and CDR2 sequences are MNHNY and SVGAGI (reference sequence). V was shortened by 5 bases and J by 1 base, with 13 bases between the two germline ends. CDR3 sequence: CASSTLPGGTDTQYF. CDR3 nucleotide sequence: TGTGCCAGCAGTACTCTCCCGGGGGGCACAGATACGCAGTATTTT.

V usage is TRBV4-1 and J usage is TRBJ1-1, with D unresolved. CDR1 and CDR2 from the germline V gene are MGHRA and YSYEKL. V was clipped by 0 bases and J by 0 bases, with 8 bases between them. The CDR3 spans 15 residues. CDR3 region: CASSQEELMNTEAFF. DNA for the CDR3: TGCGCCAGCAGCCAAGAGGAACTCATGAACACTGAAGCTTTCTTT.

The chain is built from TRBV27 and TRBJ2-7; D remains ambiguous. Trimming took 6 bases from V and 4 from J, leaving 13 bases between them. The CDR3 consists of 13 residues. CDR1 is MNHEY, CDR2 SMNVEV, per germline (reference sequence). The CDR3 nucleotides read TGTGCCAGCAGCCCGGACGGAATGTACGAGCAGTACTTC. This encodes CASSPDGMYEQYF.

This chain uses TRBV2 with TRBJ2-3, with 9 positions matching TRBD2. Germline trimming cut 2 bases from V and 6 bases from J; bases unmatched to any gene: 6. This CDR3 is built from 15 residues. CDR1 is SNHLY and CDR2 is FYNNEI in the germline V gene. The DNA of the CDR3 is TGTGCCAGCAGTGAATGGCGGGGGGGCGGTGATACGCAGTATTTT. Its protein product is CASSEWRGGGDTQYF.

V usage is TRBV5-1 and J usage is TRBJ1-2; unclear D gene. V lost 0 bases and J 6 bases, leaving 6 bases between the germline ends. Germline V gives CDR1 SGHRS, CDR2 YFSETQ. This CDR3 is 12 amino acids long. The CDR3: CASSLADDGYTF. In nucleotides, the CDR3 is TGCGCCAGCAGCTTGGCCGATGATGGCTACACCTTC.

The J gene is TRBJ1-5, the V gene TRBV19; D remains unclear. This CDR3 has 13 residues. CDR1 is LNHDA, CDR2 SQIVND, per germline (reference sequence). Trimming pared 1 base from V and 5 bases from J, leaving 6 bases between. As DNA, the CDR3 is TGTGCCAGTAGTATAGGATTATATCAGCCCCAGCATTTT. It codes for CASSIGLYQPQHF.

The chain uses TRBV29-1 and TRBJ2-5; 7 positions match TRBD2. The CDR3 sequence is 13 residues long. CDR1 and CDR2 (germline): SQVTM, ANQGSEA. V lost 6 bases and J lost 2; bases outside the gene matches: 6. CDR3 residues: CSVHPGLQETQYF. CDR3 coding DNA: TGCAGCGTACACCCGGGACTACAAGAGACCCAGTACTTC.

The V and J genes are TRBV18 and TRBJ2-3; 10 bases align to TRBD2. Germline V gene data show CDR1 as KGHSH and CDR2 as LQKENI. V dropped 4 bases and J dropped 6; count of bases not matched to a gene: 1. CDR3 length: 13 residues. CDR3 coding DNA: TGTGCCAGCTCACAACTAGCGGGGGATACGCAGTATTTT. Its translation: CASSQLAGDTQYF.

This clone was detected once. The chain combines TRBV10-3 with TRBJ2-7; D is uncertain. Germline loops: CDR1 ENHRY, CDR2 SYGVKD. Trimming cost V 7 bases and J 0 bases, with 10 bases left between them. The CDR3 consists of 13 residues. In DNA form, the CDR3 reads TGTGCCATCAAACTAAACGTCTCCTACGAGCAGTACTTC. Translating it yields CAIKLNVSYEQYF.

In its sample, this clone was seen a few times. The rearrangement joins TRBV11-2 to TRBJ2-5; 8 bases match TRBD1. This CDR3 spans 14 amino acids. Germline assignment: CDR1 SGHAT and CDR2 FQNNGV. Germline trimming cut 3 bases from V and 4 bases from J; bases unmatched to any gene: 4. Here the CDR3 reads CASSFGGQGETQYF. The CDR3 nucleotides read TGTGCCAGCAGCTTTGGCGGACAGGGAGAGACCCAGTACTTC.

There are a few counts of this clone. The chain combines TRBV4-2 with TRBJ1-3, with TRBD1 matching over 8 bases. V was pared by 4 bases and J by 0 bases, with 14 bases of the junction left unmatched. Germline V lookup: CDR1 LGHNA, CDR2 YNFKEQ. CDR3 length equals 19 residues. The CDR3 spells CASSPESRDRIFSGNTIYF. CDR3 nucleotide sequence: TGTGCCAGCAGCCCTGAAAGCCGGGACAGGATCTTCTCTGGAAACACCATATATTTT.

By frequency in the sample, this clone is medium-sized (0.01 to 0.1%). Other nucleotide sequences from this sample produce the same CDR3. This rearrangement joins TRBV21-1 to TRBJ2-4; TRBD2 was called by the table and not checked on the DNA. TRBV21-1 is a documented pseudogene. The CDR3 extends over 21 amino acids. The CDR3 sequence: CASSNGGGLAGVWTTKNIQYF. DNA of the CDR3: TGTGCCAGCAGCAACGGGGGCGGGCTAGCGGGGGTATGGACGACGAAAAACATTCAGTACTTC.

By proportion, this clone is large. The V gene is TRBV25-1, the J gene TRBJ1-6; TRBD1 aligns across 9 bases. V shed 1 base, J shed 5 bases, and the junction held 0 bases outside the gene matches. CDR1 and CDR2 (germline): MGHDK, SYGVNS. The CDR3 extends over 15 amino acids. The CDR3 bases are TGTGCCAGCAGTGAATGGGACAGGGATAATTCACCCCTCCACTTT. Translated: CASSEWDRDNSPLHF. Full variable domain (remainder filled in from reference TRBV25-1 and TRBJ1-6): EADIYQTPRYLVIGTGKKITLECSQTMGHDKMYWYQQDPGMELHLIHYSYGVNSTEKGDLSSESTVSRIRTEHFPLTLESARPSHTSQYLCASSEWDRDNSPLHFGNGTRLTVT.

This clone has more than one count but fewer than ten. The chain joins TRBV7-6 to TRBJ1-1; D is uncertain. In germline, CDR1 is SGHVS, CDR2 FNYEAQ. The V end lost 8 bases, the J end lost 0 bases, and 22 bases lay between the germline ends. This CDR3 has 17 amino acids. The CDR3 region has the DNA TGTGCCAGCTCCCTCCACGACTTCGGAGGGATGAACACTGAAGCTTTCTTT. Translation: CASSLHDFGGMNTEAFF.

This rearrangement joins TRBV25-1 to TRBJ1-2; D perhaps matches TRBD1 (6 bases). CDR3 length: 16 residues. V shed 6 bases and J shed 1 base, with 18 bases lying between them. CDR1 is MGHDK, CDR2 SYGVNS, per germline. CDR3 in DNA: TGTGCCAGCAGAGACCCACGGACAGACCGTAACTATGGCTACACCTTC. Translation: CASRDPRTDRNYGYTF.

V and J are TRBV7-9 and TRBJ2-7, with D tentatively TRBD1 (6 bases). CDR3 length: 15 amino acids. Germline CDR1 reads SEHNR; CDR2 reads FQNEAQ (reference sequence). Trimming took 5 bases from V and 6 from J, leaving 20 bases between them. This CDR3 reads CASSPDRSRGGEQYF. The CDR3 DNA sequence: TGTGCCAGCAGCCCCGACAGGTCCCGTGGGGGCGAGCAGTACTTC.

The chain is built from TRBV4-1 and TRBJ2-7; D could derive from TRBD1 or TRBD2 (5 bases each). The germline V gene has CDR1 MGHRA and CDR2 YSYEKL. V was cut by 0 bases and J by 1 base, with 13 bases left in between. The CDR3 totals 16 residues. CDR3 nucleotides: TGCGCCAGCAGCCAAGAGGCAGGGACGATGTCCTACGAGCAGTACTTC. Protein: CASSQEAGTMSYEQYF.

As regards this clone: One end of the junction does not line up with germline, which may come from a read error. V and J are TRBV5-8 and TRBJ1-1; D uncertain. CDR3 length: 16 amino acids. Germline V CDR1 and CDR2: SGHTS, YDEGEE. The CDR3: CASSQDIAGMNTEAFF. The CDR3 bases are TGCGCCAGCAGCCAAGATATCGCAGGAATGAACACTGAAGCTTTCTTT.

The chain has TRBV11-2 and TRBJ1-1; the D gene is possibly TRBD1 (5 bases). Germline values: CDR1 SGHAT, CDR2 FQNNGV. The CDR3 runs to 13 residues. Trimming cost V 0 bases and J 10 bases, with 12 bases left between them. The CDR3 bases are TGTGCCAGCAGCTTAGAATGGGGGACCGGAGCTTTCTTT. This translates into CASSLEWGTGAFF.

This clone was seen only a few times. CDR3 coding DNA: TGTGCCAGCAGTCCGGGACAGGGGCGGGGAGGGGAAAAACTGTTTTTT. Its protein is CASSPGQGRGGEKLFF. The V gene is TRBV2, the J gene TRBJ1-4, with 10 positions matching TRBD1. V was pared by 5 bases and J by 8 bases, with 11 bases of the junction left unmatched. CDR1 SNHLY and CDR2 FYNNEI come from the germline V gene. The CDR3 is 16 residues long.

This chain joins TRBV25-1 and TRBJ2-3; D not certain. Trimming removed 6 bases from V and 10 bases from J, with 26 bases in between. The V gene's germline CDR1 is MGHDK and CDR2 SYGVNS. This CDR3 region has 16 residues. CDR3 in amino acids: CASRAAGPRGVEAQYF. The CDR3 DNA sequence: TGTGCCAGCAGAGCCGCCGGGCCCCGTGGAGTGGAAGCGCAGTATTTT.

The rearrangement joins TRBV5-1 to TRBJ2-6; D could derive from TRBD1 or TRBD2 (7 bases each). The CDR3 consists of 18 residues. V lost 6 bases and J 0 bases, leaving 19 bases between the germline ends. Germline CDR1 is SGHRS and CDR2 is YFSETQ. In DNA form, the CDR3 reads TGCGCCAGCAAAGGGGGGGACAGCTGGCTCTCTGGGGCCAACGTCCTGACTTTC. This sequence encodes CASKGGDSWLSGANVLTF.

The rearrangement joins TRBV9 to TRBJ2-1; perhaps TRBD2 as D (6 bases). Trimming shortened V by 0 bases and J by 12 bases, and 22 bases separated the two germline ends. Germline CDR1 SGDLS, CDR2 YYNGEE. This CDR3 has 16 amino acids. For the CDR3, the DNA is TGTGCCAGCAGCGTAGAAATGAGTAGTACGCGGGGACGGCAGTTCTTC. As protein: CASSVEMSSTRGRQFF.

The chain combines TRBV9 with TRBJ2-3, with D perhaps TRBD1 or TRBD2 (7 bases each). Germline CDR1 SGDLS, CDR2 YYNGEE. V was trimmed by 4 bases and J by 1 base, leaving 19 bases between them. The CDR3 is 17 amino acids. Here the CDR3 DNA reads TGTGCCAGCAGCCCCCAGGGGGGAGGGACTGGCACAGATACGCAGTATTTT. It codes for CASSPQGGGTGTDTQYF.

This clone was detected ten times or more. An end of the junction differs from the germline gene, which may be a read error. The same CDR3 can be traced to other DNA sequences in this sample. V is TRBV5-1 and J is TRBJ2-7; D tentatively fits TRBD1 or TRBD2 (6 bases each). Germline CDR1 SGHRS, CDR2 YFSETQ. The CDR3 is 14 residues long. The CDR3 DNA sequence: TGTGCCAGCAGCGGGTGGGACAACCTCTACGAGCAGTACTTC. Amino acid sequence: CASSGWDNLYEQYF.

The rearrangement joins TRBV11-1 to TRBJ2-7; D might be TRBD1 (6 bases). With 5 bases removed from V and 3 bases from J, the gap between germline ends came to 14 bases. CDR1 and CDR2 (germline): SGHAT, FQDESV (reference sequence). This CDR3 is 14 amino acids long. The CDR3: CASSGWDNLYEQYF. CDR3 coding DNA: TGTGCCAGCAGCGGGTGGGACAACCTCTACGAGCAGTACTTC. The complete variable domain, with remaining parts taken from reference TRBV11-1 and TRBJ2-7, reads EAEVAQSPRYKITEKSQAVAFWCDPISGHATLYWYRQILGQGPELLVQFQDESVVDDSQLPKDRFSAERLKGVDSTLKIQPAELGDSAMYLCASSGWDNLYEQYFGPGTRLTVT.